In its sample, the clone carrying this T cell receptor beta chain was seen a few times. Its target is not known. Trimming took off 6 bases at V and 7 bases at J, with 19 bases between the two ends. CDR3 length: 14 residues. Each CDR3 protein gets one entry after TCRdb re-called the 5' RACE reads with MiXCR. The sample carries roughly 80,000 distinct CDR3 sequences, about 11% recorded once. This entry comes from a study of early T cells in non-severe SARS-CoV-2 infection. Whole-study findings and limits: Matching results from VDJdb favored anti-spike CD8 responses, leaving private and CD4 specificities undetected.

The clonotype originates from an adult who was a healthcare worker with PCR-confirmed SARS-CoV-2 infection or an uninfected control (not recorded which). Specimen: whole blood, collected at baseline. The rearrangement uses TRBV12-3 or TRBV12-4 and TRBJ2-7; D may be TRBD2 (6 bases). CDR3 nucleotide sequence: TGTGCCAGCAGCCCCGGGACTCTACTTGGGGAGCAGTACTTC. Amino acid sequence: CASSPGTLLGEQYF.